The table lists the clone carrying this T cell receptor (beta chain) with a few counts. The antigen remains undetermined. This record belongs to a study of beta chain features in type 1 diabetes. Findings of the study overall: Relative to healthy donors, patients appeared to have naive, central memory and Treg TCRB repertoires that were more similar. The study left unresolved whether HLA type influences TCRB rearrangement. Researchers report that Type 1 diabetes patients had moderately but significantly shorter TCRB CDR3s across all four CD4+ subsets.

From germline, CDR1 is LGHNA and CDR2 YSLEER. The CDR3 totals 15 residues. The V and J ends lost 5 bases and 6 bases, in that order; junction bases with no gene match: 10. Over 95% purity was reached by all sorted populations. Expressed TCRB transcripts were sequenced because the isolated RNA had all been reverse transcribed beforehand. This table comes from immunoSEQ multiplex PCR, and its TCRdb copy is limited to in-frame clones, with some not included. The sample yields roughly 300,000 clones, about a tenth seen once. The clonotype was recovered from a man between 25 and 39 years old with type 1 diabetes. The material sequenced was central memory CD4+ T cells from blood. The chain joins TRBV4-3 to TRBJ1-2, with 9 bases that match TRBD1. The CDR3 protein is CASSNTGQGSHGYTF. The CDR3 DNA sequence: TGCGCCAGCAGCAACACGGGACAGGGATCTCATGGCTACACCTTC.